This record concerns one T cell receptor beta chain sequence. The clone's antigen remains unknown. No base quality information exists; no much larger clone differs at one position. The germline V gene specifies LGHNA as CDR1 and YNFKEQ as CDR2. The CDR3 covers 17 residues, taking in both the cysteine and the phenylalanine. The DNA shown is the 51-base CDR3, in frame from base 1. A distance of 20 bases separates the germline ends of V and J, which lose 1 base and 4 bases respectively. The library was obtained by the immunoSEQ multiplex PCR assay. For the multiplex PCR, a mixture combining 60 forward primers for TCR Vbeta segments and 13 reverse primers for TCR Jbeta segments was used. The CDR3 region of rearranged TCR beta genes was amplified from genomic DNA with a multiplex PCR assay. Amplified TCR beta libraries were sequenced as 87-base-pair reads on the Illumina HiSeq System. In the original analysis: A later analysis tallied around 80 million unique TCR beta chains across the 666 repertoires, and approximately 12 million of those chains were shared by two or more donors. Raw reads were error-corrected and collapsed into unique sequences by a nearest-neighbor algorithm in which closely related sequences were merged to remove PCR and sequencing errors. V, D and J gene segments were assigned by aligning CDR3 sequences to IMGT reference sequences. Each retained sequence needed at least a six-nucleotide match to both a V gene segment and a J gene segment. A rearrangement counted as productive if the CDR3 had no stop codons and remained in frame with V and J, and every other rearrangement counted as non-productive. CDR3 was defined by IMGT convention, running from the second conserved V-encoded cysteine to the conserved J-encoded phenylalanine. The earlier analysis of about 610 of the donors excluded any sequence lacking an unambiguous match to a single V gene segment. In an earlier analysis of roughly 600 of the donors, a V segment was called functional when productive rearrangements were above 56.7%, and segregating when the standard deviation between donors exceeded 5%. To diagnose cytomegalovirus status from the catalog of TCR beta chain sequences, a statistical classification framework was built. In a later analysis, TCR nucleotide sequences were compared against IMGT/GENE-DB human TR gene sequences so that V and J genes could be assigned. Using the TCRdist pipeline, a later analysis assigned CDR3 sequences along with most-parsimonious VDJ recombination scenarios. In a later analysis, each TCR beta chain was defined by its CDR3 amino acid sequence together with its V-gene family, and reads lacking a unique V-gene family were excluded. To address suspected cross-contamination and a sequencing artifact, a later analysis removed some 620 highly shared, low-generation-probability nucleotide sequences. In a later analysis, a clonal expansion index was calculated for each public chain from normalized within-repertoire ranks of inferred template counts. In a later analysis, generation probabilities were computed with a VDJ recombination model fitted to out-of-frame rearrangements, and the resulting probabilities were checked against IGoR. A later analysis scored TCR-TCR, TCR-HLA and TCR-CMV co-occurrence with hypergeometric tests, applying a repertoire-size bias correction to TCR pairs. False discovery rates were estimated in a later analysis by permuting HLA or CMV assignments 20 times. A later analysis grouped co-occurring TCRs with DBSCAN, adding TCRdist sequence similarity when clustering within HLA-allele-positive subsets. Co-occurrence clustering excluded repertoires with fewer than 30,000 or more than 120,000 public chains, plus five with anomalous nucleotide sharing. TCRdb took this table from immuneACCESS and kept in-frame rearrangements with V and J called. Such tables lack part of the clones; where checked against another copy, unresolved V genes explain under half of the gap, and the rest is unexplained. V and J calls and clone size come straight from that table; D and trimming were deduced from the DNA. The sample profile shows 110,000 to 150,000 clones; less than 80% of them were found once. Of the sample, over 8.5% falls within the top ten clones.

These data come from a study of cytomegalovirus exposure and HLA in healthy donors (dated by TCRdb to 2015 to 2018). General notes on the study: According to an earlier analysis of a few hundred of the donors, about 179 million T cells yielded 100 million or so unique TCR beta sequences and about 300 Gb of sequence data. About 280 gigabases of sequencing data and about 92 million unique TCR sequences made up an early release that covered approximately 620 HLA-typed donors. Of the 300 to 400 genotyped donors, approximately 82% fell in the genetic ancestry cluster associated with self-reported Caucasian donors. The study aimed to test whether cataloging public T cell receptors could reveal signatures of past pathogen exposure. Using immunosequencing, the study profiled T cell repertoires from about 610 subjects and related those repertoires to cytomegalovirus serostatus. In addition to the first cohort of roughly 700 subjects, a separate validation cohort of 100 to 150 different subjects was used. The study combined high-throughput TCR immunosequencing, statistical association of individual TCRs with disease status, and machine learning to predict cytomegalovirus infection status. A later analysis re-analyzed previously published TCR beta repertoires from roughly 690 donors and added high-resolution HLA genotyping to study TCR occurrence patterns. Rather than drawing on any new phenotypic data, the later analysis identified candidate immune exposures from TCR beta sequences and the way those sequences occurred across donors. To decide whether each TCR beta V gene segment behaved as functional or pseudogenic, an earlier analysis of approximately 590 of the donors relied on high-throughput TCR beta sequencing. Donor age, sex, ethnicity and CMV serostatus were compiled alongside the repertoire data. A later genetic analysis used genome-wide SNP genotypes for about three fifths of the 666 donors, treating that subset as a discovery cohort. Every repertoire in the discovery cohort had been generated on one and the same sequencing platform. HLA typing covered class I and class II loci at four-digit resolution. Typing coverage differed by locus: A, B, C, DRB1 and DQB1 were typed in about 620-640 donors, DQA1 in approximately 520, DPA1 in nearly 610, and DPB1 in 472. Because of strong linkage in the cohort, a handful of DR-DQ haplotypes were treated as single units for association and clustering. On average, 235,054 unique TCR beta nucleotide sequences were sequenced per donor among about 400 genotyped donors of the cohort, with roughly 18% of those sequences being non-productive.

The cohort was made up of 500 to 850 healthy bone marrow donors. All cohort members were sampled while nominally healthy, although unrecorded immune exposures were likely present. The donor tested CMV seropositive, placing the donor among the 250 to 350 seropositive members of the cohort. A peripheral blood sample was provided by each donor, and peripheral blood mononuclear cells were used for TCR beta sequencing. Genomic DNA extraction from the blood cell samples was performed with the Qiagen DNeasy Blood Extraction Kit. General findings and caveats noted by the study authors: Presence/absence analyses assumed roughly uniform sequencing depth across donors, an assumption that may not hold. V-gene and J-gene trimming of TCR beta chains was associated with a missense DCLRE1C variant in a later genetic analysis, and the association was replicated in an independent cohort. The cohort was sequenced for TCR beta chains only, and without alpha or paired-chain data the features that could be detected were limited. Some IMGT-functional V segments, including TRBV6-2 and TRBV6-3, could not be distinguished by the 87-base-pair reads and were therefore excluded. When HLA alleles, especially DR and DQ, strongly co-occurred, attributing TCR associations to individual alleles was difficult. Correlated functional status among segregating V segments might be attributable to linkage disequilibrium, but an unknown experimental factor could not be ruled out. A cluster of highly shared sequence variants was judged likely to be a technical artifact of the sequencing pipeline. At a false discovery rate of 0.05, a later analysis linked fewer than 20,000 TCR beta sequences to specific HLA alleles. For the cohort, immune exposure information was limited to CMV serostatus. Several of the top co-occurrence clusters appeared to be linked to parvovirus B19, influenza, CMV and Epstein-Barr virus, according to a later analysis. In a later genetic analysis, fewer N-insertions in productive TCRs were reported among donors in an Asian-associated ancestry cluster than the 666-donor mean. In a later analysis, the rate of TCR association differed among HLA loci, with DRB1 alleles having the most associated TCRs and HLA-C alleles having the fewest. Three of the identified cytomegalovirus-associated TCR beta chains were confirmed in vitro to be specific for cytomegalovirus antigens. A further reported finding was that TCR beta sequences accurately predicted the HLA-A and HLA-B alleles for most subjects in the first cohort. Because counts were too low, fewer than 20 rarely observed V segments, including chromosome 9 orphons, were excluded from the earlier analysis of around 590 of the donors. HLA typing was unavailable for some donors at each locus, so association tests used only the typed subset. The authors suggested that the approach could potentially be extended to other disease states and immunological phenotypes. While some public TCRs were present in many individuals, most TCR sequences turned up only very rarely across donors. In both the original and validation cohorts, the classifier was reported to diagnose cytomegalovirus status with high specificity and sensitivity. Broadly in line with IMGT annotations, most TCR beta V segments showed up in productive rearrangements about 87% or about 30% of the time in an earlier analysis of 587 of the donors. The study gave a list of about 160 TCR beta chains associated with cytomegalovirus. According to a later analysis, most CMV-associated TCR beta chains appeared to be HLA-restricted, and the HLA associations seemed to be driven largely by CMV exposure. A later analysis found that HLA-associated TCR beta chains were more clonally expanded and had lower generation probabilities than equally common non-associated chains.

This clonotype was obtained from a woman aged 45 to 65 in good health and CMV-seropositive. The receptor chain draws on TRBV4-2 and TRBJ2-7, and possibly TRBD2, on 7 matching bases. Input material: PBMCs. In nucleotides, the sequence is TGTGCCAGCAGCCAAGGCTTGGGGGGGGCCTCAGGGTACGAGCAGTACTTC. Translated, this is CASSQGLGGASGYEQYF.